This T cell receptor (beta chain) was profiled in a study of cytomegalovirus exposure and HLA in healthy donors. The study, taken as a whole, reports: The classifier, whose performance was assessed in both the original and validation cohorts, reportedly diagnosed cytomegalovirus status with high specificity and sensitivity.

About this clone: What it binds is unknown.

60 Vbeta and 13 Jbeta primers were used in PCR. The table came from immunoSEQ multiplex PCR; TCRdb's copy has only in-frame clones and leaves some out. The sample lists 65,000 to 90,000 clones, around 72% occurring once. Sequenced: PBMCs. This clonotype originated in a woman aged 40 to 55 in good health and CMV-seropositive.

The CDR3 sequence: CASSLSRGQPQHF. The CDR3 DNA reads as TGTGCCAGCAGCTTATCCAGGGGGCAGCCCCAGCATTTT. V is TRBV7-9 and J is TRBJ1-5, with 7 bases lining up with TRBD1. CDR3 length: 13 amino acids. Germline CDR1 and CDR2: SEHNR and FQNEAQ (reference sequence). V lost 2 bases and J lost 7; bases outside the gene matches: 2.